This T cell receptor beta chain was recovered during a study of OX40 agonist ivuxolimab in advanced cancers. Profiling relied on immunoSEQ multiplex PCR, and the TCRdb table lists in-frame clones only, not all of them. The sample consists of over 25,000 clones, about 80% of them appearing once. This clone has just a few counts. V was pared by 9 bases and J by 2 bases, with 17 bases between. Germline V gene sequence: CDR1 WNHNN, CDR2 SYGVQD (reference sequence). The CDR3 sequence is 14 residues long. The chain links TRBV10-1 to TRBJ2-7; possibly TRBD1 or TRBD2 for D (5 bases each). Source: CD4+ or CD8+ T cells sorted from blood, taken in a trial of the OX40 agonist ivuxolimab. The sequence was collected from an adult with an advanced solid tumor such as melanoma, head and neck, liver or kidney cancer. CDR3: CASSRIQGAYEQYF. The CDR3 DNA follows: TGCGCCAGTTCGAGGATCCAGGGAGCCTACGAGCAGTACTTC.